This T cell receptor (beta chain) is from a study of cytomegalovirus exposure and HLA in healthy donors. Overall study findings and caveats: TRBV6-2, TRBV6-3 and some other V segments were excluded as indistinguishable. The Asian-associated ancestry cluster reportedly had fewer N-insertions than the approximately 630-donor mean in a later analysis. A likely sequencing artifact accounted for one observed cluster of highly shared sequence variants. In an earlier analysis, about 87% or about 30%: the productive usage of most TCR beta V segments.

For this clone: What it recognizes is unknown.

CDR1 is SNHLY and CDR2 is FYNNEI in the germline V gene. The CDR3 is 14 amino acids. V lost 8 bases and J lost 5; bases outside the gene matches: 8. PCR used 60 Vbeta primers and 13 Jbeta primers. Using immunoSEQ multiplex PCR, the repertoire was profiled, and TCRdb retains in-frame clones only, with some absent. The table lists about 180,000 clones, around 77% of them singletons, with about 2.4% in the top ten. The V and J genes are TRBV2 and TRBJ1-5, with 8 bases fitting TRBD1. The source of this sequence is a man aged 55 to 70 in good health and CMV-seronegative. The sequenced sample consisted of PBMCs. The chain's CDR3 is CASRTGQVDQPQHF. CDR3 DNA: TGTGCCAGCCGGACAGGGCAGGTAGATCAGCCCCAGCATTTT.